The following is a T cell receptor (beta chain) sequence with its context. This sample was included in a study of blood T cell repertoires in COVID-19. Turning to the study itself: Collection of acute and convalescent COVID-19 samples took place in the United States, Italy and Spain. Sample material is recorded as cDNA or gDNA derived from T cells, B-cell-depleted T cells, or PBMCs.

Original processing methods: Quantification of nucleated cells was approximated via reference gene primer amplification. Only in-frame clones appear in the TCRdb table, and some are missing; sequencing was by immunoSEQ multiplex PCR. The DNA was the basis for D and trimming; V, J and clone size are from that table. The table lists about 210,000 clones, about 86% of them singletons. Deletions cut 6 bases from V and 5 bases from J, with 13 bases between. Looked up from germline, CDR1 is LGHNT and CDR2 is FRNRAP. The CDR3 runs 14 residues. The rearrangement links TRBV12-5 to TRBJ2-2; no reliable D call. Sequencing input: peripheral blood. The clonotype originates from a man aged 18 to 29 with active or convalescent COVID-19. The chain's CDR3 is CASGPPSGTGELFF. The CDR3 DNA reads TGTGCTAGTGGCCCCCCGTCCGGTACCGGGGAGCTGTTTTTT.